In its sample, the clone carrying this T cell receptor (beta chain) was seen a few times. What it binds is unknown. The source of the sample is a study of beta chain features in type 1 diabetes. The study, taken as a whole, reports: Patients' naive, central memory and regulatory TCRB repertoires appeared more alike than those of healthy donors. The VDJ junctions of type 1 diabetes patients carried fewer insertions and more deletions.

The isolated RNA, all of it, was reverse transcribed, so expressed TCRB transcripts were what got sequenced. Using immunoSEQ multiplex PCR, the repertoire was profiled, and TCRdb retains in-frame clones only, with some absent. The sample shows around 250,000 clones, 25% to 35% of them seen only once. Sequenced: central memory CD4+ T cells from blood. The receptor was derived from a man aged 25-40 years in good health.

CDR3 amino acids: CSVGGTNNQPQHF. The CDR3 region has the DNA TGCAGCGTTGGAGGGACTAACAATCAGCCCCAGCATTTT. The chain is built from TRBV29-1 and TRBJ1-5; maybe TRBD1 (5 bases). The length of the CDR3 is 13 residues. Germline V gene lookup returns CDR1 SQVTM and CDR2 ANQGSEA. Trimming took 4 bases from V and 3 from J, leaving 10 bases between them.